The T cell receptor (beta chain) under discussion was sequenced for a study of human T cells and chemical hapten exposure. TCRdb reprocessed the 5' RACE reads with MiXCR, giving one entry per CDR3 protein. There are about 140,000 distinct CDR3 sequences in the sample; around 4% occur only once, and around 1.4% lies in the top ten. This clonotype was seen ten or more times. Trimming removed 6 bases at V and 5 bases at J, with 10 bases between. Germline lookup yields CDR1 SGHAT and CDR2 FQNNGV. This CDR3 has 13 residues. The template was total RNA from unfractionated whole blood. This TCR was recovered from a female donor in good health. This chain joins TRBV11-2 and TRBJ1-4; perhaps TRBD1 as D (5 bases). DNA of the CDR3: TGTGCCAGCAGATCAGGGATGAATGAAAAACTGTTTTTT. Translation gives CASRSGMNEKLFF. The full variable domain, completed using reference TRBV11-2 and TRBJ1-4, is EAGVAQSPRYKIIEKRQSVAFWCNPISGHATLYWYQQILGQGPKLLIQFQNNGVVDDSQLPKDRFSAERLKGVDSTLKIQPAKLEDSAVYLCASRSGMNEKLFFGSGTQLSVL.